One T cell receptor (beta chain) is described in this entry. Its antigen is undetermined. The data belong to a study of shared clonotypes between healthy human individuals. Looking at the study overall: Used for every donor were three CD4 naive, three CD4 memory, two CD8 naive and one CD8 memory plate.

Findings of the study overall: Naive CD4 clonotypes overlapped across a handful of donors at about 5.3%. Naive subsets tended to show greater estimated richness than memory subsets.

As defined, naive CD8 cells were CD45RO-negative and positively selected for CCR7, with terminally differentiated effector memory CD45RA+ cells excluded. The healthy adult donors were HIV-negative and reported no recent acute infections or vaccinations. The CDR3 length is 15 residues. The germline CDR1 and CDR2 sequences are GTSNPN and SVGIG (reference sequence). The V end was cut by 1 base, the J end by 2 bases, with 11 bases between. Clones were sequenced by immunoSEQ multiplex PCR, and TCRdb holds only the in-frame ones, with some missing. The profile covers about 2 million clones, with just under 95% appearing a single time and approximately 1% taken by the ten largest.

The rearrangement links TRBV30 to TRBJ2-2; weak D call: TRBD1 (6 bases). The sequencing sample was made of naive CD8+ T cells sorted from blood. This clonotype originated in a young man in good health. The CDR3, as DNA: TGTGCCTGGAGTGAACTGACAGGAAACACCGGGGAGCTGTTTTTT. Translated: CAWSELTGNTGELFF.